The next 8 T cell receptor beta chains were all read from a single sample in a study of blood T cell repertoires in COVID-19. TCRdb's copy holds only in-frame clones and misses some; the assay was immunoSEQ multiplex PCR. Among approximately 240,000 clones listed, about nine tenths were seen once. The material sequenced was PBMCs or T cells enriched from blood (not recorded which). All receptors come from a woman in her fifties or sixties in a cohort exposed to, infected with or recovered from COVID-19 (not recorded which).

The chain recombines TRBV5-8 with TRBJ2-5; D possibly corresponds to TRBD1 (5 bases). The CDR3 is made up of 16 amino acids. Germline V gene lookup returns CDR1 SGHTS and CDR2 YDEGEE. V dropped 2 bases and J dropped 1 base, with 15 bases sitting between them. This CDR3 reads CASSFTLREIQETQYF. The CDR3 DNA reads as TGTGCCAGCAGCTTCACCCTCAGGGAAATCCAAGAGACCCAGTACTTC.

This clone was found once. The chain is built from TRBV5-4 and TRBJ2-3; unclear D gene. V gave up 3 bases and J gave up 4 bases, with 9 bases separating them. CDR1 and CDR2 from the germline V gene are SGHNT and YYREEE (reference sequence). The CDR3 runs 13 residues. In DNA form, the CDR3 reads TGTGCCAGCAGCTCCCTACCCGCAGATACGCAGTATTTT. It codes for CASSSLPADTQYF. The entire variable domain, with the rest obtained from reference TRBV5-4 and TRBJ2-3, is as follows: ETGVTQSPTHLIKTRGQQVTLRCSSQSGHNTVSWYQQALGQGPQFIFQYYREEENGRGNFPPRFSGLQFPNYSSELNVNALELDDSALYLCASSSLPADTQYFGPGTRLTVL.

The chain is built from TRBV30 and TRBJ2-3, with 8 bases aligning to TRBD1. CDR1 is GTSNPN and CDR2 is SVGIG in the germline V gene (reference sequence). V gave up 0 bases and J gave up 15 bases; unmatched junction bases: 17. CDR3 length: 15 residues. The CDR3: CAWSVHASSDREKYF. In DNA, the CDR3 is TGTGCCTGGAGTGTACACGCATCGTCGGACAGGGAAAAATATTTT.

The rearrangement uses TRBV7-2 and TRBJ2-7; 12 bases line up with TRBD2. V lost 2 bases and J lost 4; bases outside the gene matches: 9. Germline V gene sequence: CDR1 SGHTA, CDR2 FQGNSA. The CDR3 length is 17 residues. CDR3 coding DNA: TGTGCCAGCAGCTTATCTGGATGGGGACTAGCGGGTTACGAGCAGTACTTC. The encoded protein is CASSLSGWGLAGYEQYF.

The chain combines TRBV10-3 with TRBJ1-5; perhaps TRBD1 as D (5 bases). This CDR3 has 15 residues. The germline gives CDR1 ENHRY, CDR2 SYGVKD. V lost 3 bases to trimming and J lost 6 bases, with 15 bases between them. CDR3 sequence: CAISDLAGVAQPQHF. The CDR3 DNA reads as TGTGCCATCAGTGACCTGGCGGGGGTGGCTCAGCCCCAGCATTTT.

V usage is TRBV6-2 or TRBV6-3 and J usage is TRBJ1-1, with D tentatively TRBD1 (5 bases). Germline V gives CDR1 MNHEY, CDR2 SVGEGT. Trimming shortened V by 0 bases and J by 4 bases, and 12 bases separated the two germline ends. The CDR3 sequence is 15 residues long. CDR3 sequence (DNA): TGTGCCAGCAGTTACTCGCAGGGTAGGGGCACTGAAGCTTTCTTT. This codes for CASSYSQGRGTEAFF.

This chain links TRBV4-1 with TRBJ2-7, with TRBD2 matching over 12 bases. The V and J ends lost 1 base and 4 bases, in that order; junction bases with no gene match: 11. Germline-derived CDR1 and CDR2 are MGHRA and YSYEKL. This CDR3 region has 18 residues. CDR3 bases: TGCGCCAGCAGCCAAGGCAGGCTAGCGGGGGGGCAAAGATACGAGCAGTACTTC. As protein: CASSQGRLAGGQRYEQYF.

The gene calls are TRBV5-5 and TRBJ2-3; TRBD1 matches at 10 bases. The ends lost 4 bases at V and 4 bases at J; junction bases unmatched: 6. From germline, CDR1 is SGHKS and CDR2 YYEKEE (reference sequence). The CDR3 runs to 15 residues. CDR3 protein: CASSQTGTGADTQYF. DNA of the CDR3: TGTGCCAGCAGCCAGACCGGGACAGGGGCAGATACGCAGTATTTT.